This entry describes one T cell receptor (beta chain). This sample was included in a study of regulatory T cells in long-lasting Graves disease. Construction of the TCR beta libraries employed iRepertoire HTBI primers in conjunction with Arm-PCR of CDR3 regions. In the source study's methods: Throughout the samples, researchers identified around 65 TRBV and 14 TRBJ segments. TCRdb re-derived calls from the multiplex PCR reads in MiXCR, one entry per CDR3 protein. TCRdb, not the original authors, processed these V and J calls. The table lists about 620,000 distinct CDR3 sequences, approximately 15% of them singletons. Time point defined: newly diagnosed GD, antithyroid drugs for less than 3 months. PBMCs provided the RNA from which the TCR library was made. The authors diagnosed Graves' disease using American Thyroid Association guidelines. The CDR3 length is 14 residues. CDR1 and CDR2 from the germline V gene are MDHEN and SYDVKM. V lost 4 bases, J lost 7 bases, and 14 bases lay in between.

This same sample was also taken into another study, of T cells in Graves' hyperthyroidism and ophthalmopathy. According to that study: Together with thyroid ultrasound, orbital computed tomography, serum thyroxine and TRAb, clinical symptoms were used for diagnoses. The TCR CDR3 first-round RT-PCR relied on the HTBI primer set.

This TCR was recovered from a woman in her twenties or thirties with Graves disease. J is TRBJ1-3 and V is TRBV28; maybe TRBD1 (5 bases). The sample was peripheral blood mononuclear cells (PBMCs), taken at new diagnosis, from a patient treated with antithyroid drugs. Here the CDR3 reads CASSSRQPPNTIYF. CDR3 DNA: TGTGCCAGCAGTTCCCGACAGCCCCCCAACACCATATATTTT.